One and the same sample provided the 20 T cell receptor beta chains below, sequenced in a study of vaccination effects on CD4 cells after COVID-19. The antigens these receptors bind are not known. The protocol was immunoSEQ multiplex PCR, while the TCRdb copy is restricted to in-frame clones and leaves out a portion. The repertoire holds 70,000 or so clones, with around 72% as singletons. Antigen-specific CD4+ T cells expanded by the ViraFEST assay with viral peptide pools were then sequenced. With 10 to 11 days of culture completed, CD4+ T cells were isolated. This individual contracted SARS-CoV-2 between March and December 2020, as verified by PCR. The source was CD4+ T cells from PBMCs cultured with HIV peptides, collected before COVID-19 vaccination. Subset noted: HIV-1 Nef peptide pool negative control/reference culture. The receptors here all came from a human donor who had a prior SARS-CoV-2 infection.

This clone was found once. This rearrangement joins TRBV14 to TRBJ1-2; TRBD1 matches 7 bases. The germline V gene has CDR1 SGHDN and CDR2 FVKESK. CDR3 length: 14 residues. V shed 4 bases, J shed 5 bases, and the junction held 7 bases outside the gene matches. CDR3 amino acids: CASSLFDRDYGYTF. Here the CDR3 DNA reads TGTGCCAGCAGCCTATTCGACAGGGATTATGGCTACACCTTC. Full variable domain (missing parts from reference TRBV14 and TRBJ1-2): EAGVTQFPSHSVIEKGQTVTLRCDPISGHDNLYWYRRVMGKEIKFLLHFVKESKQDESGMPNNRFLAERTGGTYSTLKVQPAELEDSGVYFCASSLFDRDYGYTFGSGTRLTVV.

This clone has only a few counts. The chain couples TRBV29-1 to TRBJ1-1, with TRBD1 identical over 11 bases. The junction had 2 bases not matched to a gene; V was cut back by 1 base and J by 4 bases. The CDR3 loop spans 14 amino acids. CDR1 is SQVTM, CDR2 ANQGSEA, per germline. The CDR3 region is CSVEGGQGATEAFF. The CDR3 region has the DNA TGCAGCGTTGAAGGTGGACAGGGGGCCACTGAAGCTTTCTTT.

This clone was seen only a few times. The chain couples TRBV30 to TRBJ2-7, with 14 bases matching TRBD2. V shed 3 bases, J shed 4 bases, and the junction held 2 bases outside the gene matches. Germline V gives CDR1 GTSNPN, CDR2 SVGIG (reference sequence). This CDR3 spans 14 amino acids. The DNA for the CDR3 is TGTGCCTGGAGCGGGACTAGCGGGGGTTACGAGCAGTACTTC. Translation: CAWSGTSGGYEQYF.

The CDR3: CASSYGTGFHVETQYF. Here the CDR3 DNA reads TGTGCCAGCAGCTACGGGACAGGGTTTCATGTAGAGACCCAGTACTTC. The chain carries TRBV5-8 and TRBJ2-5; 9 bases agree with TRBD1. The CDR3 extends over 16 amino acids. The V and J ends lost 3 bases and 4 bases, in that order; junction bases with no gene match: 10. Germline CDR1 reads SGHTS; CDR2 reads YDEGEE.

The CDR3 nucleotides read TGTGCCAGCAGTGAATTCGCAGATACGCAGTATTTT. Translated: CASSEFADTQYF. The rearrangement uses TRBV2 and TRBJ2-3; D is unclear. Deletions cut 2 bases from V and 4 bases from J, with 4 bases between. The CDR3 extends over 12 amino acids. Germline CDR1 SNHLY, CDR2 FYNNEI.

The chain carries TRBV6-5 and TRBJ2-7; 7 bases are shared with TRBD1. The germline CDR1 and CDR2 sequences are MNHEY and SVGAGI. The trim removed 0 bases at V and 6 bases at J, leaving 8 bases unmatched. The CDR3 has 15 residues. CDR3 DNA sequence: TGTGCCAGCAGTTACTCGTGGGGACAGCCCGGCGAGCAGTACTTC. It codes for CASSYSWGQPGEQYF.

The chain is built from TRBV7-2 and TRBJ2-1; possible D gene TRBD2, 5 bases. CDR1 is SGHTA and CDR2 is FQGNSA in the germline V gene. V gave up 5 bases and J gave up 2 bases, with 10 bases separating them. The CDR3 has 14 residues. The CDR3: CASSRGTAYNEQFF. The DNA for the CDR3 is TGTGCCAGCAGCCGGGGAACCGCCTACAATGAGCAGTTCTTC.

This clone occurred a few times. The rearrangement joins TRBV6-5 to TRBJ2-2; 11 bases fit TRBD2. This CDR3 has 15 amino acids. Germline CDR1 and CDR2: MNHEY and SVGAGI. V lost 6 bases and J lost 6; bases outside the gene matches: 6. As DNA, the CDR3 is TGTGCCAGCAGATTAATAGCGGGAGGGCCCGGGGAGCTGTTTTTT. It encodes CASRLIAGGPGELFF.

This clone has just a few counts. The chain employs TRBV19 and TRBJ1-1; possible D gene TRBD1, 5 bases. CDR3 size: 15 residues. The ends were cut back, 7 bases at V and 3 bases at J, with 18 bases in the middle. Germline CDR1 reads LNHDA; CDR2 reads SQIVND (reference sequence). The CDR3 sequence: CASTPAGSYYTEAFF. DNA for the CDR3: TGTGCCAGTACCCCCGCAGGGTCTTATTACACTGAAGCTTTCTTT.

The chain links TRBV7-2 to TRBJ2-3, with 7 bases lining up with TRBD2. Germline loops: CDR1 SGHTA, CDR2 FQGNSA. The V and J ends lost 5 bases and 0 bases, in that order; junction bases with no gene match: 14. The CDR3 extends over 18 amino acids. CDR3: CASSHHPGRGRSTDTQYF. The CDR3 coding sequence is TGTGCCAGCAGCCACCACCCGGGGCGGGGGAGGAGCACAGATACGCAGTATTTT.

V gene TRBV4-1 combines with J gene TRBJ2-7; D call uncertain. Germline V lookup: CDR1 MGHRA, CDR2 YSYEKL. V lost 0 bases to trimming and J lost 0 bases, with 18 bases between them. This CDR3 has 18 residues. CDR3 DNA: TGCGCCAGCAGCCAAGATAGGATGGTCCGGGCCAGCTCCTACGAGCAGTACTTC. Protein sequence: CASSQDRMVRASSYEQYF.

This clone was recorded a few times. CDR3 in amino acids: CASSRRTSGGVAKNIQYF. The CDR3 DNA reads as TGTGCCAGCAGCCGAAGGACTAGCGGGGGGGTAGCCAAAAACATTCAGTACTTC. The chain employs TRBV11-2 and TRBJ2-4, with 15 bases lining up with TRBD2. V shed 5 bases, J shed 0 bases, and the junction held 5 bases outside the gene matches. The CDR3 is made up of 18 amino acids. The V gene's germline CDR1 is SGHAT and CDR2 FQNNGV.

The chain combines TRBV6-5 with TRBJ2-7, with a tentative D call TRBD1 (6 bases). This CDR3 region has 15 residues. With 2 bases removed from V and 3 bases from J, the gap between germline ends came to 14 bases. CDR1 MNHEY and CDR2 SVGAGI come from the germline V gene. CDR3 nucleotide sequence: TGTGCCAGCAGTTACCGTGTTGGCAGGGGCTACGAGCAGTACTTC. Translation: CASSYRVGRGYEQYF.

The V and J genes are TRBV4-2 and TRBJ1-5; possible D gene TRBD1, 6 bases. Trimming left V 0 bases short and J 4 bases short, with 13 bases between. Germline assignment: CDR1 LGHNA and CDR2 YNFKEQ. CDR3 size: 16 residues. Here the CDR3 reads CASSQDLGHMNQPQHF. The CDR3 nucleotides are TGTGCCAGCAGCCAAGATTTGGGACATATGAATCAGCCCCAGCATTTT.

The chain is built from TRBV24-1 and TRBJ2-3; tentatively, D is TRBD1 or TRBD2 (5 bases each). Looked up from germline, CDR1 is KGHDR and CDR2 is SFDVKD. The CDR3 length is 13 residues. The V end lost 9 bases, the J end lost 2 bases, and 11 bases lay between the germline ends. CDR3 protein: CATGGRDTDTQYF. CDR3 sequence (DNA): TGTGCCACCGGGGGAAGGGACACAGATACGCAGTATTTT.

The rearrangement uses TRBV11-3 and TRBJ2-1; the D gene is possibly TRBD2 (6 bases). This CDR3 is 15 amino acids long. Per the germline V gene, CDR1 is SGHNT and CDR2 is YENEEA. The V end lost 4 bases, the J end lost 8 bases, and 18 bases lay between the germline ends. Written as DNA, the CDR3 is TGTGCCAGCAGCTCGGACCGGGGGTCTAGGTATGAGCAGTTCTTC. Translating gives CASSSDRGSRYEQFF.

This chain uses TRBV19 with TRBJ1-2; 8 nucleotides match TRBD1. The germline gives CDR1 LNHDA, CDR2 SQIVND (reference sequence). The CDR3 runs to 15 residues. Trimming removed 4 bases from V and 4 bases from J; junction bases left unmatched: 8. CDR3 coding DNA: TGTGCCAGTAGTAGGGGGACAGGTAGATCCTATGGCTACACCTTC. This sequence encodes CASSRGTGRSYGYTF. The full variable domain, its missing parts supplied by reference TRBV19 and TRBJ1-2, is DGGITQSPKYLFRKEGQNVTLSCEQNLNHDAMYWYRQDPGQGLRLIYYSQIVNDFQKGDIAEGYSVSREKKESFPLTVTSAQKNPTAFYLCASSRGTGRSYGYTFGSGTRLTVV.

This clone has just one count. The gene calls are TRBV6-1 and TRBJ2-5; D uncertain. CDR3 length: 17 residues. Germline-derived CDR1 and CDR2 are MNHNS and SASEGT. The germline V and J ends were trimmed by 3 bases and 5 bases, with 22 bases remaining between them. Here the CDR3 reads CASSDTLSANLGETQYF. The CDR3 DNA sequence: TGTGCCAGCAGTGATACGCTATCGGCTAACCTGGGGGAGACCCAGTACTTC.

The CDR3 reads CASSPQLAGAPEQFF. CDR3 bases: TGTGCCAGCTCACCCCAGCTAGCGGGAGCCCCGGAGCAGTTCTTC. V usage is TRBV18 and J usage is TRBJ2-1; 10 nucleotides match TRBD2. The CDR3 runs to 15 residues. Germline V gene lookup returns CDR1 KGHSH and CDR2 LQKENI. J gave up 10 bases and V 3 bases, and 9 bases lay outside the gene matches.

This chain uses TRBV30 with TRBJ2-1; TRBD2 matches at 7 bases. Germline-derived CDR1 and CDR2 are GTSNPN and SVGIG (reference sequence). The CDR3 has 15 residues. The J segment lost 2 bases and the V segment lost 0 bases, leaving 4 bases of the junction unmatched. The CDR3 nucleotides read TGTGCCTGGAGTGTAGGAGCGGGGCCCTACAATGAGCAGTTCTTC. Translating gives CAWSVGAGPYNEQFF.